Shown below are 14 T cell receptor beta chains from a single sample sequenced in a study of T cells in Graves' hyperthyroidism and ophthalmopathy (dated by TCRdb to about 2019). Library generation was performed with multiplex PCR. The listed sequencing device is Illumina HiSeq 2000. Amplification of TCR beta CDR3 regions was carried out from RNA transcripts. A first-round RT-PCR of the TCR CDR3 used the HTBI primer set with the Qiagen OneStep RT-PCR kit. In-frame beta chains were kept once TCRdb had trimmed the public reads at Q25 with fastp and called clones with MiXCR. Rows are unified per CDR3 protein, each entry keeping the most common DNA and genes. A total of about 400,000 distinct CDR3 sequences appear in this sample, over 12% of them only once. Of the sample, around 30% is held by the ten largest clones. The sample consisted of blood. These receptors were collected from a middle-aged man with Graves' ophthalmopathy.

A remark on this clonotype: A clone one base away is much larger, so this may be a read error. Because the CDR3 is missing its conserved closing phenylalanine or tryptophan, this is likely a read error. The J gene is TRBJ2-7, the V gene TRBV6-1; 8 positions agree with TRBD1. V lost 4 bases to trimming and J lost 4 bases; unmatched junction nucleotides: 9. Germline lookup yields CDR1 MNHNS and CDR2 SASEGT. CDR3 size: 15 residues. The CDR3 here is CASSVEGQGSYEQYS. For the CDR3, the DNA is TGTGCCAGCAGTGTAGAAGGACAGGGTTCTTACGAGCAGTACTCC.

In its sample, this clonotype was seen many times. CDR3 sequence: CAIRADEAAFNEQFF. In DNA, the CDR3 is TGTGCCATCAGAGCGGATGAGGCTGCATTCAATGAGCAGTTCTTC. The rearrangement uses TRBV10-3 and TRBJ2-1, with a weak D call TRBD2 (5 bases). The CDR3 has 15 amino acids. The V and J ends lost 6 bases and 6 bases respectively, with 18 bases between them. Per the germline V gene, CDR1 is ENHRY and CDR2 is SYGVKD.

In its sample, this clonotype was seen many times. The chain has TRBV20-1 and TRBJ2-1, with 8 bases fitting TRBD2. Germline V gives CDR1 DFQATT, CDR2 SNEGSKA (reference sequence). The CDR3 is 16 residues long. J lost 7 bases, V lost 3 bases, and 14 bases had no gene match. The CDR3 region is CSARWSSGSVYNEQFF. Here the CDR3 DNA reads TGCAGTGCTAGGTGGTCCAGCGGGAGTGTATATAATGAGCAGTTCTTC.

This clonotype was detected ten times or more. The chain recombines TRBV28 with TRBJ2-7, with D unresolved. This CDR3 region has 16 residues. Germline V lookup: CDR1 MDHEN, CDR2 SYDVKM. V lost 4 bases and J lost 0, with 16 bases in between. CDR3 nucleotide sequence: TGTGCCAGCAGTTATAGTCCTCTCGGGTTCTCCTACGAGCAGTACTTC. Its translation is CASSYSPLGFSYEQYF.

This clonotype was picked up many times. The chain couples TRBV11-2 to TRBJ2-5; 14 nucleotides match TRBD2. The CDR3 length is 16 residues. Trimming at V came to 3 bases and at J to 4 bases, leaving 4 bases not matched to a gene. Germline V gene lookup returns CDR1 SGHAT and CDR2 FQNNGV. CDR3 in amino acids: CASSFRLAGGLETQYF. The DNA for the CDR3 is TGTGCCAGCAGCTTCAGACTAGCGGGAGGGTTAGAGACCCAGTACTTC.

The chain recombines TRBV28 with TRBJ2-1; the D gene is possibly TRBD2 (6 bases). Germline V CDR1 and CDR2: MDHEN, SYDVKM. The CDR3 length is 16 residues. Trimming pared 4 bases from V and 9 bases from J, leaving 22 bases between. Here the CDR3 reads CASSSFSWRARGEQFF. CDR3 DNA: TGTGCCAGCAGTTCTTTCTCGTGGAGGGCCCGGGGTGAGCAGTTCTTC.

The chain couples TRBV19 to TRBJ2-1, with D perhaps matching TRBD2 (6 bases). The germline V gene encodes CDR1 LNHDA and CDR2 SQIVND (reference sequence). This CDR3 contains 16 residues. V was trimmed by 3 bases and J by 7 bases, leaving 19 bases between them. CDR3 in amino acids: CASSIRDGGKFNEQFF. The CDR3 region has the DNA TGTGCCAGTAGTATTAGGGACGGAGGGAAATTTAATGAGCAGTTCTTC.

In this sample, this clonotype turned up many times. The CDR3 nucleotides are TGTGCCAGCCTTCCGGGACAGGGGTCCTACGAGCAGTACTTC. This gives the protein CASLPGQGSYEQYF. The genes are TRBV2 and TRBJ2-7, with 10 bases that match TRBD1. Unmatched junction bases numbered 5, after V lost 8 bases and J lost 1 base. The CDR3 sequence is 14 residues long. The V gene's germline CDR1 is SNHLY and CDR2 FYNNEI. Drawing the rest from reference TRBV2 and TRBJ2-7, the complete variable domain is EPEVTQTPSHQVTQMGQEVILRCVPISNHLYFYWYRQILGQKVEFLVSFYNNEISEKSEIFDDQFSVERPDGSNFTLKIRSTKLEDSAMYFCASLPGQGSYEQYFGPGTRLTVT.

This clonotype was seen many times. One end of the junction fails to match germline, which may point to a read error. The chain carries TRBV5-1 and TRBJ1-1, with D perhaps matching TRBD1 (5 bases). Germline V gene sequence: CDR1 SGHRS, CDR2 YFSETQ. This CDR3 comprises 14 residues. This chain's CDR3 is CASSLGGENTEAFF. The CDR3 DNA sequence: TGCGCCAGCAGCTTGGGGGGGGAGAACACTGAAGCTTTCTTC.

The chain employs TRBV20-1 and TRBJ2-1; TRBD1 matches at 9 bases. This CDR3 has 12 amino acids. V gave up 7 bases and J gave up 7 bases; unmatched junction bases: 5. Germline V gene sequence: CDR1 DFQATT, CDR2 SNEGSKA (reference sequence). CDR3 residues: CSVPDRGNEQFF. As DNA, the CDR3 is TGCAGTGTTCCGGACAGGGGTAATGAGCAGTTCTTC.

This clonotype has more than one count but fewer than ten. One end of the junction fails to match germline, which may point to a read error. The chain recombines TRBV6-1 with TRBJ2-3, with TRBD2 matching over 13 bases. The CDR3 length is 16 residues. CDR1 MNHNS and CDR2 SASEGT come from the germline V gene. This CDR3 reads CASNELAGGPRDTQYF. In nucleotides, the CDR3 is TGTGCCAGCAATGAACTAGCGGGAGGGCCAAGAGATACGCAGTATTTT.

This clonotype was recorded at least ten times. The CDR3 region is CASSSRTGSSNQPQHF. In nucleotides, the CDR3 is TGTGCCAGTAGTTCTCGGACAGGGAGTAGCAATCAGCCCCAGCATTTT. The V gene is TRBV19, the J gene TRBJ1-5; 8 bases are a match to TRBD1. The junction had 6 bases not matched to a gene; V was cut back by 5 bases and J by 0 bases. Germline V gene lookup returns CDR1 LNHDA and CDR2 SQIVND (reference sequence). This CDR3 region has 16 residues.

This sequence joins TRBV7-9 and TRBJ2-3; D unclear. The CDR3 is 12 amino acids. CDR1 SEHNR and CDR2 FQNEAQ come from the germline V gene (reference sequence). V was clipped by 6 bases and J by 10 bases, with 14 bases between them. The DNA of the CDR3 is TGTGCCAGCAGTCACCCGGGCCATGCGCAGTATTTT. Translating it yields CASSHPGHAQYF. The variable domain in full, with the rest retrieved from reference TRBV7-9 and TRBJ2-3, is DTGVSQNPRHKITKRGQNVTFRCDPISEHNRLYWYRQTLGQGPEFLTYFQNEAQLEKSRLLSDRFSAERPKGSFSTLEIQRTEQGDSAMYLCASSHPGHAQYFGPGTRLTVL.

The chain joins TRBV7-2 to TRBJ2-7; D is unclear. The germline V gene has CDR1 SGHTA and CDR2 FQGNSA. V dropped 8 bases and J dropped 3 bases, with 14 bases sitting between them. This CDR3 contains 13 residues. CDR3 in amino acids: CASVRSSSYEQYF. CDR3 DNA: TGTGCCAGCGTCCGGTCCTCAAGCTACGAGCAGTACTTC.